This TCR beta chain stems from a study of blood T cell repertoires in COVID-19. Study as a whole: Samples taken during acute and convalescent COVID-19 were collected in the United States, Italy and Spain. PBMCs, B-cell-depleted T cells, or T cells provided the cDNA or gDNA that made up the material.

Produced via immunoSEQ multiplex PCR; TCRdb's table is partial and in-frame only. This sample has 150,000 to 200,000 clones, with less than 90% found just once. The Seattle patients, enrolled during active infection, were followed longitudinally. The V end was cut by 5 bases, the J end by 3 bases, with 20 bases between. In germline, CDR1 is SGHAT, CDR2 FQNNGV. This CDR3 contains 17 residues. The sample taken for sequencing was peripheral blood. The gene calls are TRBV11-2 and TRBJ1-3; tentatively, D is TRBD1 (5 bases). The clonotype was recovered from a woman in her seventies with COVID-19, enrolled during active disease. The CDR3 protein is CASSNENWGRSGNTIYF. The CDR3 DNA sequence: TGTGCCAGCAGCAACGAAAACTGGGGCAGGAGTGGAAACACCATATATTTT.